What follows is one TCR beta chain and its context. The CDR3 runs 15 residues. Germline-derived CDR1 and CDR2 are SGHRS and YFSETQ. V lost 3 bases and J lost 2, with 15 bases in between. Unique molecular identifiers were incorporated during preparation of the TCRbeta library. In TCRdb, the PCR reads were re-called with MiXCR into one record per CDR3 protein. The sample lists roughly 670,000 distinct CDR3 sequences, roughly 13% occurring once. The sample comes from a study of T-cell reconstitution after alpha-beta-depleted transplantation in children. The sequence was collected from a girl aged 2 to 9 with congenital amegakaryocytic thrombocytopenia, due to receive a stem cell transplant. The chain links TRBV5-1 to TRBJ2-7; possible D gene TRBD2, 5 bases. The sample here was PBMCs, taken before TCRalphabeta/CD19-depleted stem cell transplant. The DNA for the CDR3 is TGCGCCAGCAGCTCGCCAGACCGAGGGACCTACGAGCAGTACTTC. Residues: CASSSPDRGTYEQYF.